The clone carrying this TCR beta chain was counted a few times. Antigen unknown. V dropped 0 bases and J dropped 1 base, with 8 bases sitting between them. Germline CDR1 is SGDLS and CDR2 is YYNGEE. The CDR3 loop spans 15 amino acids. Regarding time point: baseline, week 1 (first vaccination visit). Treatment specified: pre-vaccination baseline after standard-of-care therapy. Donor tumors were new WHO grade 3 or 4 IDH1-mutant, ATRX-lost astrocytomas. This sample was included in a study of a mutant IDH1 vaccine in newly diagnosed glioma. Study overall: Former treatment meant radiotherapy, temozolomide, or both; the majority had gotten both. Study-wide results and limits: Vaccine-induced immune responses occurred in approximately 93% of patients.

Assay: immunoSEQ multiplex PCR; the TCRdb copy retains only in-frame clones and omits some. The sample consists of under 75,000 clones, more than 85% of them appearing once. The source material was PBMCs, sampled from a glioma patient treated with radiotherapy, temozolomide or both. This sequence was found in a man aged 45-60 years with glioma. The chain carries TRBV9 and TRBJ1-5; D not resolved. The CDR3 nucleotides read TGTGCCAGCAGCGTAGGGGCACAGAGCAATCAGCCCCAGCATTTT. Amino acids: CASSVGAQSNQPQHF.